The clone carrying this TCR beta chain was seen at least ten times. Its specificity is not known. One entry per CDR3 protein results from TCRdb running MiXCR on the 5' RACE reads. Of hundreds of thousands of distinct CDR3 sequences in the sample, about 11% are singletons; the top ten hold under 25%. These data originate in a study of CD8 T cells in ankylosing spondylitis. General study findings and limits: In synovial fluid and blood from reactive arthritis, some motif variants were previously reported. What appeared characteristic of ankylosing spondylitis blood was a TCR beta motif of 7 or 8 highly homologous variants.

V was pared by 5 bases and J by 3 bases, with 11 bases between. This CDR3 contains 13 residues. Germline lookup yields CDR1 SGHAT and CDR2 FQNNGV. This clonotype was obtained from a male donor with ankylosing spondylitis or in good health (not recorded which). What was sequenced was blood, either unsorted or a sorted T cell fraction (not recorded which). This chain uses TRBV11-2 with TRBJ2-7; D gene ambiguous. The CDR3 is CASSPEQFYEQYF. The CDR3 DNA is TGTGCCAGCAGCCCTGAACAATTCTACGAGCAGTACTTC.